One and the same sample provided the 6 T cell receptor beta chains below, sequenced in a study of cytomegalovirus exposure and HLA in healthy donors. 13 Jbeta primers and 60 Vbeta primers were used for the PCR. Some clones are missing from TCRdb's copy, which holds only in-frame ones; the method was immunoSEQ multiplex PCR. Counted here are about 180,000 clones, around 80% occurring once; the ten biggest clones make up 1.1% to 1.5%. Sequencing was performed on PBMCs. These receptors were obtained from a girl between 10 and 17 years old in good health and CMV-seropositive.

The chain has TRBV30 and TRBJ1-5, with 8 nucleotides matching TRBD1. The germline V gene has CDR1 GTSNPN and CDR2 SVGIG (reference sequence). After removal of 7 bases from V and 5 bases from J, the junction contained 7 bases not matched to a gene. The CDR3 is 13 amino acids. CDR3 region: CASTGTGDQPQHF. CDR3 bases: TGTGCCTCAACCGGGACAGGAGATCAGCCCCAGCATTTT.

The CDR3 nucleotides read TGTGCCACCAGCAGAGATGGGATGGCCGGGACTAGCGGGGAAACCCAAGAGACCCAGTACTTC. The encoded protein is CATSRDGMAGTSGETQETQYF. This rearrangement joins TRBV15 to TRBJ2-5, with 13 bases that match TRBD2. There are 21 residues in the CDR3. With 0 bases clipped from V and 1 base from J, the junction kept 14 bases outside the gene matches. The germline CDR1 and CDR2 sequences are LNHNV and YYDKDF (reference sequence). Full variable domain (rest looked up from reference TRBV15 and TRBJ2-5): DAMVIQNPRYQVTQFGKPVTLSCSQTLNHNVMYWYQQKSSQAPKLLFHYYDKDFNNEADTPDNFQSRRPNTSFCFLDIRSPGLGDTAMYLCATSRDGMAGTSGETQETQYFGPGTRLLVL.

For the CDR3, the DNA is TGCGCCAGCACCGCTCGAGAGCGAGACGAGCAGTACTTC. It yields the protein CASTARERDEQYF. The J gene is TRBJ2-7, the V gene TRBV5-1, with D hard to call. Trimming left V 6 bases short and J 5 bases short, with 15 bases between. Germline CDR1 is SGHRS and CDR2 is YFSETQ. The CDR3 contains 13 residues.

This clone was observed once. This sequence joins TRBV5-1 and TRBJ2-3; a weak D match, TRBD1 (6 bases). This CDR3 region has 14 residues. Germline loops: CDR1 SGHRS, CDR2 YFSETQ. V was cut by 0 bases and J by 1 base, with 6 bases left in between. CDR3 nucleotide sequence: TGCGCCAGCAGCTTGGGGACAGGCACAGATACGCAGTATTTT. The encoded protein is CASSLGTGTDTQYF.

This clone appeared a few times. CDR3 coding DNA: TGTGCCAGCAGCCCCAACAGGGGCGAGCAGTACTTC. It codes for CASSPNRGEQYF. This chain connects TRBV11-2 to TRBJ2-7, with 7 bases matching TRBD1. From germline, CDR1 is SGHAT and CDR2 FQNNGV. V gave up 5 bases and J gave up 6 bases; unmatched junction bases: 4. The CDR3 has 12 amino acids.

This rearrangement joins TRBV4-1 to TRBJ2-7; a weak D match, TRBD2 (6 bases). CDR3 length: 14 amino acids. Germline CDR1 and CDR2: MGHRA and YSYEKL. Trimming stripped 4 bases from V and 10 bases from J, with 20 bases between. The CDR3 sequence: CASSLAGIRDIQYF. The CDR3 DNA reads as TGCGCCAGCAGCCTCGCGGGGATTAGGGATATACAGTACTTC.